The clone carrying this T cell receptor (beta chain) has more than one count but fewer than ten. Its antigen is unknown. This sample is part of a study of OX40 agonist ivuxolimab in advanced cancers. The method was immunoSEQ multiplex PCR; TCRdb's version includes in-frame clones alone and lacks a portion of them. The repertoire includes around 66,000 clones, around 82% of them detected once, and roughly 4.2% sits in the top ten. General study results and limits: CD8+ T cells showed, on average, more clonal expansion than CD4+ cells.

The V gene end was trimmed by 5 bases and the J gene end by 5 bases; junction bases not matched to a gene: 14. The CDR3 contains 16 residues. Germline CDR1 reads LNHNV; CDR2 reads YYDKDF (reference sequence). This specimen was CD4+ or CD8+ T cells sorted from blood, taken in a trial of the OX40 agonist ivuxolimab. This chain joins TRBV15 and TRBJ2-5, with 7 bases matching TRBD1. This receptor was identified in an adult with an advanced solid tumor such as melanoma, head and neck, liver or kidney cancer. CDR3 nucleotide sequence: TGTGCCACCAGCGCCATAGACAGGGTTCGGCTTGAGACCCAGTACTTC. It codes for CATSAIDRVRLETQYF.